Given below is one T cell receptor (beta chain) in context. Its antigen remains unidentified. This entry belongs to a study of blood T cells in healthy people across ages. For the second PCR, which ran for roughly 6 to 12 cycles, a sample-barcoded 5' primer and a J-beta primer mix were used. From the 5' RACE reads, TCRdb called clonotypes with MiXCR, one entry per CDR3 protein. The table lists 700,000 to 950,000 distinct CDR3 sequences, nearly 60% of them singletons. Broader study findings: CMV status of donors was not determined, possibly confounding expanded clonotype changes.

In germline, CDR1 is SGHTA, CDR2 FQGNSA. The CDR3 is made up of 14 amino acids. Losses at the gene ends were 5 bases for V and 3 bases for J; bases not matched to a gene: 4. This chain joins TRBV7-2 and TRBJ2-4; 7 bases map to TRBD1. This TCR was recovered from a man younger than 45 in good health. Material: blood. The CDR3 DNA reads TGTGCCAGCAGCGCCAGGACAGGCAAAAACATTCAGTACTTC. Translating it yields CASSARTGKNIQYF.